The 26 T cell receptor beta chains reported below all come from one sample, sequenced in a study of tumor and adjacent non-tumor tissue in lung cancer (dated by TCRdb to the late 2010s). RNA was isolated from bulk unsorted tissue, and RNA quality was assessed with a NanoDrop ND-1000 and an Agilent 2100. The library was prepared using multiplex PCR. Reads for this sample came from an Illumina HiSeq 2500. TCRbeta libraries were constructed through three rounds of nested PCR with primers (Table S4) according to protocols modified from ARM-PCR. TCRdb reran the public reads through fastp at Q25 and MiXCR, keeping productive beta chains. Rows matching on CDR3 protein sequence are summarized as one entry with the most common DNA and genes. In all, the sample holds about 78,000 distinct CDR3 sequences, and roughly 80% of those were seen once. Clones ranked in the top ten supply 13% of the sample. The sequenced material came from lung tumor tissue. The receptors come from a woman between 45 and 60 years old with non-small cell lung cancer.

V gene TRBV6-1 combines with J gene TRBJ2-1; unclear D gene. The CDR3 totals 17 residues. Trimming left V 7 bases short and J 11 bases short, with 30 bases between. Looked up from germline, CDR1 is MNHNS and CDR2 is SASEGT. The CDR3 DNA follows: TGTGCCAGCACCTTCGGTGTGGGCAGCTTCTCCTACAAAAAGCAGTTCTTC. It encodes CASTFGVGSFSYKKQFF.

On this clonotype: An end of the junction does not agree with germline; a read error may underlie this. The chain has TRBV28 and TRBJ2-1; D not resolved. The CDR3 contains 13 residues. Germline V gene sequence: CDR1 MDHEN, CDR2 SYDVKM. CDR3 amino acids: CVSSSQPIGEQFF. For the CDR3, the DNA is TGTGTCAGCAGTTCCCAACCTATCGGAGAACAGTTCTTC.

The count of this clonotype is one. One end of the junction is discordant with germline, which a read error may explain. This rearrangement joins TRBV10-3 to TRBJ2-3, with TRBD2 identical over 7 bases. The V gene's germline CDR1 is ENHRY and CDR2 SYGVKD. The CDR3 is made up of 16 amino acids. CDR3 amino acids: CAISERLAGSTDMQYF. In DNA form, the CDR3 reads TGTGCCATCAGTGAGAGACTAGCTGGAAGCACAGATATGCAGTATTTT.

A remark on this clonotype: A read error may explain this, as a much larger clone is one base away. V is TRBV2 and J is TRBJ2-1, with D unclear. The CDR3 totals 14 residues. The V end lost 2 bases, the J end lost 5 bases, and 10 bases lay between the germline ends. In germline, CDR1 is SNHLY, CDR2 FYNNEI. In DNA, the CDR3 is TGTGCCAGCAGTGAAAATTCATTTAACAATGAGCAGTTCTTC. Translating it yields CASSENSFNNEQFF.

This chain joins TRBV12-3 or TRBV12-4 and TRBJ2-3; D is perhaps TRBD2 (5 bases). CDR3 length: 15 residues. Trimming took 6 bases from V and 5 from J, leaving 18 bases between them. CDR3 residues: CASSPIPGFIDTQYF. The CDR3, as DNA: TGTGCCAGCAGCCCAATACCGGGGTTCATAGATACGCAGTATTTT.

As regards this clonotype: This CDR3 fails to terminate in the conserved phenylalanine or tryptophan, so it likely reflects a read error. V is TRBV10-3 and J is TRBJ2-2; 10 positions match TRBD2. CDR3 size: 14 residues. Germline lookup yields CDR1 ENHRY and CDR2 SYGVKD. The CDR3 loop is CAIGTSGNTGELFV. The CDR3 DNA follows: TGTGCCATCGGAACTAGCGGGAACACGGGGGAGCTGTTTGTT.

With respect to this clonotype: At one of its ends the junction is not consistent with the germline gene, which may arise from a read error. The CDR3 DNA follows: TGCAGTACTAGAGGCCGGTCTAGCGGAGTTAGCACAGATACGCACTATTTT. Protein: CSTRGRSSGVSTDTHYF. The J gene is TRBJ2-3, the V gene TRBV20-1; the match to TRBD2 covers 7 bases. Germline V gene sequence: CDR1 DFQATT, CDR2 SNEGSKA (reference sequence). The CDR3 runs to 17 residues.

About this clonotype: Germline is not matched at one junction end, which may reflect a read error. J is TRBJ2-6 and V is TRBV10-3, with 7 nucleotides matching TRBD1. Germline V gives CDR1 ENHRY, CDR2 SYGVKD. This CDR3 spans 16 amino acids. The CDR3 nucleotides are TGTACCATCAGCAGGACAGGTTTCTCTTGGGCCAACGTCCTGACTTTC. Translation gives CTISRTGFSWANVLTF.

Notes on this clonotype: At one end the junction does not follow the germline gene, possibly because of a read error. The chain links TRBV6-2 or TRBV6-3 to TRBJ2-1; 9 bases line up with TRBD2. This CDR3 region has 17 residues. The V gene's germline CDR1 is MNHEY and CDR2 SVGEGT. The CDR3 is CASRPPYSGSGYIEQFF. Written as DNA, the CDR3 is TGTGCCAGCAGACCCCCGTATAGCGGGAGCGGCTACATTGAGCAGTTCTTC.

The gene calls are TRBV29-1 and TRBJ1-1; D ambiguous. With 5 bases removed from V and 4 bases from J, the gap between germline ends came to 14 bases. Germline values: CDR1 SQVTM, CDR2 ANQGSEA. The CDR3 contains 13 residues. The CDR3 DNA reads as TGCAGCGTTTATCACAGCAAGATCACTGAAGCTTTCTTT. Protein sequence: CSVYHSKITEAFF.

A remark on this clonotype: The conserved phenylalanine or tryptophan normally closing the CDR3 is absent here, so this likely arose from a read error. Written as DNA, the CDR3 is TGCAGCGCTACCAGCGTGACTAGCGATTACAATGAGCAGTTCTTA. Its translation is CSATSVTSDYNEQFL. The J gene is TRBJ2-1, the V gene TRBV29-1; 8 bases match TRBD2. Germline V gene sequence: CDR1 SQVTM, CDR2 ANQGSEA. This CDR3 has 15 residues. Trimming took 7 bases from V and 4 from J; bases not matched to a gene: 12.

The rearrangement links TRBV6-6 to TRBJ2-7, with a tentative D call TRBD2 (5 bases). Germline V gene sequence: CDR1 MNHNY, CDR2 SVGAGI (reference sequence). The CDR3 covers 16 residues. V dropped 9 bases and J dropped 0 bases, with 21 bases sitting between them. The CDR3 bases are TGTGCCAGTAGCGCCGGCGCCGAGGCCACCTCCTACGAGCAGTACTTC. Protein sequence: CASSAGAEATSYEQYF.

The table lists this clonotype with many counts. The chain combines TRBV6-5 with TRBJ2-7, with D perhaps matching TRBD2 (6 bases). The CDR3 has 14 residues. V gave up 2 bases and J gave up 4 bases, with 12 bases separating them. In germline, CDR1 is MNHEY, CDR2 SVGAGI. The CDR3 region is CASSYRRGGYEQYF. CDR3 coding DNA: TGTGCCAGCAGTTACAGGAGGGGCGGATACGAGCAGTACTTC.

The V call is TRBV29-1, the J call TRBJ1-4; 7 nucleotides agree with TRBD1. Per the germline V gene, CDR1 is SQVTM and CDR2 is ANQGSEA. This CDR3 is built from 14 residues. The CDR3 protein is CRASSRDSSEKLFF. DNA for the CDR3: TGCAGAGCAAGCTCCCGGGACAGTAGTGAAAAACTGTTTTTT.

The chain joins TRBV29-1 to TRBJ2-3, with no clear D. This CDR3 spans 13 amino acids. Germline CDR1 SQVTM, CDR2 ANQGSEA. The V end was cut by 4 bases, the J end by 15 bases, with 23 bases between. The CDR3 spells CSVGAADADTRYF. CDR3 bases: TGCAGCGTTGGGGCGGCAGACGCAGATACGCGATATTTT.

On this clonotype itself: The junction departs from germline at one end; a sequencing error may be responsible. The J gene is TRBJ1-3, the V gene TRBV29-1; D is undetermined. Germline loops: CDR1 SQVTM, CDR2 ANQGSEA. The CDR3 totals 15 residues. As DNA, the CDR3 is TGCACCGTTAAACGGCGGGCGTTATCTGGAAACACCATATATTTT. Its protein is CTVKRRALSGNTIYF.

Notes on this clonotype: Compared with germline, one end of the junction differs, possibly owing to a read error. The J gene is TRBJ2-7, the V gene TRBV11-2, with no clear D. CDR3 length: 14 residues. CDR1 and CDR2 (germline): SGHAT, FQNNGV. The CDR3 spells CTSSLGRASYEQYF. The CDR3, as DNA: TGTACCAGCAGCTTAGGACGGGCGTCCTACGAGCAGTATTTC.

A note on this clonotype: Mismatch with germline at one junction end may stem from a read error. V and J are TRBV11-3 and TRBJ1-2; D is uncertain. The CDR3 spans 10 residues. Germline V lookup: CDR1 SGHNT, CDR2 YENEEA. In DNA form, the CDR3 reads TGTGCCAGCAACCCCCTTGGTCTAGACTTC. As protein: CASNPLGLDF.

The genes are TRBV4-1 and TRBJ1-5; D remains ambiguous. V lost 3 bases, J lost 10 bases, and 13 bases lay in between. Germline values: CDR1 MGHRA, CDR2 YSYEKL. There are 13 residues in the CDR3. CDR3 protein: CASSHLMVQPQHF. The CDR3 DNA sequence: TGCGCCAGCAGCCACCTGATGGTTCAACCCCAGCATTTT.

With regard to this clonotype: Likely a read error: the CDR3 ends without its conserved phenylalanine or tryptophan. The rearrangement uses TRBV11-2 and TRBJ1-2, with 8 bases fitting TRBD1. Germline assignment: CDR1 SGHAT and CDR2 FQNNGV. The CDR3 loop spans 17 amino acids. The CDR3 spells CASSFAVHDRGFYGYTL. The CDR3 nucleotides read TGTGCCAGCAGCTTTGCGGTCCACGACAGGGGCTTCTATGGTTACACCCTC.

The chain employs TRBV11-2 and TRBJ2-7; D is unclear. The germline V gene encodes CDR1 SGHAT and CDR2 FQNNGV. This CDR3 comprises 15 residues. Here the CDR3 reads CSSSLSPCPSYEQYF. The CDR3 nucleotides read TGTAGCAGCAGCTTATCTCCGTGTCCCTCCTACGAGCAGTACTTC.

Concerning this clonotype itself: In this CDR3 the conserved last residue, phenylalanine or tryptophan, is missing, so a read error is likely. No DNA is shown, since the ends of the CDR3 on it are uncertain; the CDR3 is the one TCRdb lists. The chain uses TRBV11-2 and TRBJ2-1. The CDR3 spans 16 amino acids, including both terminal residues. Germline-derived CDR1 and CDR2 are SGHAT and FQNNGV. The CDR3 loop is CASSIYTSYASNEQFY.

As regards this clonotype: Just one base apart from a much larger clone, this may be a read error. This rearrangement joins TRBV6-5 to TRBJ1-1; D ambiguous. Germline CDR1 and CDR2: MNHEY and SVGAGI. The CDR3 has 14 amino acids. The CDR3 is CASTHGVTSTEASF. The CDR3 region has the DNA TGTGCCAGCACTCATGGAGTTACTAGCACTGAAGCTTCCTTT.

J is TRBJ2-7 and V is TRBV20-1; D is possibly TRBD2 (6 bases). The germline V and J ends were trimmed by 0 bases and 2 bases, with 17 bases remaining between them. The germline V gene encodes CDR1 DFQATT and CDR2 SNEGSKA (reference sequence). The CDR3 covers 16 residues. CDR3 region: CSARDRDRGNPYEQYF. CDR3 in DNA: TGCAGTGCTAGAGATCGGGATCGCGGGAATCCCTACGAGCAGTACTTC.

Comment on this clonotype: Its ends do not fully match the called genes, so a read error is possible. V usage is TRBV6-5 and J usage is TRBJ2-1; TRBD1 matches 10 bases. This CDR3 region has 14 residues. Germline CDR1 is MNHEY and CDR2 is SVGAGI. The CDR3 coding sequence is TGTGGCAGCCAAGGGACAGGGGCCTACAATGAGCAATTCTTC. Protein product: CGSQGTGAYNEQFF.

Comments on this clonotype: A junction boundary mismatches the germline segment, possibly from a read error. The chain carries TRBV11-3 and TRBJ2-5; the match to TRBD1 covers 8 bases. This CDR3 region has 14 residues. Looked up from germline, CDR1 is SGHNT and CDR2 is YENEEA. CDR3 in DNA: TGTGTCAGCAACTGGGACAGGAGCCAAGAGACCCAGTACTTC. Translating gives CVSNWDRSQETQYF.